This T cell receptor beta chain came from a study of CD8+CD57+ T cells in acquired aplastic anemia. Germline V gives CDR1 MGHDK, CDR2 SYGVNS. The V end was cut by 10 bases, the J end by 2 bases, with 13 bases between. This CDR3 is 13 amino acids long. Template material for TCR beta VDJ and CDR3 profiling consisted of genomic DNA. Each CDR3 protein is one row after TCRdb ran MiXCR on the reads. The sample has about 220,000 distinct CDR3 sequences; 34% are singletons. Findings and limits, study-wide: CD8+ Simpson's diversity in patients was not significantly different from that in controls. Between patients and controls, about 30 CD8+ CDR3 sequences were found in common.

This clonotype was counted ten times or more. Antigen unknown. Sample: sorted CD4+, CD8+, or CD8+CD57+ T cells (not recorded which) from PBMCs. The sequence derives from a human donor in good health, serving as a control. The chain has TRBV25-1 and TRBJ2-3; D is unclear. CDR3 loop: CATLQDPTDTQYF. The CDR3 coding sequence is TGTGCCACCCTGCAGGATCCCACAGATACGCAGTATTTT.